This T cell receptor beta chain was recorded in a study of beta chain features in type 1 diabetes. Study outcomes and limitations: Type 1 diabetes patients showed a moderate but significant shortening of TCRB CDR3s in all four CD4+ subsets.

The CDR3 runs to 15 residues. CDR1 is SGHRS and CDR2 is YFSETQ in the germline V gene. Trimming shortened V by 0 bases and J by 4 bases, and 12 bases separated the two germline ends. Reverse transcribing all isolated RNA meant expressed TCRB transcripts were sequenced. Measured with immunoSEQ multiplex PCR; TCRdb has only the in-frame clones, and not every one. Here the sample spans 240,000 or so clones, 11% to 15% being singletons. Points on this clone: Its target is unknown.

The source of this sequence is a man aged 30 to 45 with type 1 diabetes. The V and J genes are TRBV5-1 and TRBJ2-3, with D possibly matching TRBD1 (6 bases). The material sequenced was naive CD4+ T cells from blood. The CDR3 region is CASSLGGQIADTQYF. The CDR3 nucleotides are TGCGCCAGCAGCTTGGGGGGGCAGATCGCAGATACGCAGTATTTT.